This T cell receptor beta chain was sequenced for a study of vaccination and CD4 T cells after COVID-19 (dated by TCRdb to about 2022). Regarding the research as a whole: Convalescent patients had a positive SARS-CoV-2 result on nasal swab PCR, and of these patients, nine had mild disease and one had severe disease. Post-vaccine blood samples were collected a median of about 66 days after the second vaccine dose, ranging from roughly 13 to 250 days. The cultures were stimulated with overlapping spike peptide pools from SARS-CoV-2 and from the common cold coronaviruses HCoV-NL63, HCoV-OC43 and HCoV-229E. In nine to eleven COVID-19 convalescent patients and a handful of infection-naive healthy vaccine recipients, researchers compared the spike-specific CD4+ TCR repertoire from before mRNA vaccination with the repertoire from after. In the convalescent cohort there were six males and four females, among whom were two Hispanic individuals, seven Caucasians, two Asians and one multiracial person. Post-COVID blood samples were collected from convalescent patients a median of about 92 days after diagnosis, with a range of about 30 to 161 days. Participants got two doses of the Pfizer-BioNTech BNT162b2 vaccine (n=8) or two doses of the Moderna mRNA-1273 vaccine (n=2). Control cultures used a CEFX viral epitope pool as positive control, an HIV-1 Nef peptide pool as negative control, or no peptide. What the research found in general, with its limitations: Among the post-vaccine SARS-CoV-2-reactive clones in convalescent patients, a median around 85% showed up only after vaccination, which suggests vaccine-specific priming. Relatively few convalescent patients were included in the study, and early timepoints after natural infection were not analyzed. Nearly all vaccine-specific clones in convalescent patients (304 of 307) were mono-reactive for SARS-CoV-2 spike rather than cross-reactive with common cold coronaviruses. Although the median number of SARS-CoV-2-reactive clonotypes went up from roughly 22 after infection to some 40 after vaccination, the increase was not significant.

Via the germline V gene (reference sequence), CDR1 is MNHEY and CDR2 SMNVEV. Including cysteine and phenylalanine, the CDR3 has 14 amino acids. Left in the record is the CDR3 DNA by itself, 42 bases read in frame from the first base. The germline ends are 6 bases apart after V is trimmed by 0 bases and J by 4 bases. This clonotype has more than one count but fewer than ten. No antigen is known for it. Per-base qualities were not stored, and no clone one base away is much larger. The sample's treatment or condition label, decoded: roughly 10-day PBMC culture with coronavirus spike peptide pools or control peptides (ViraFEST assay). The ViraFEST assay was used in the study, in which antigen-specific T cells were expanded with peptide pools and expanded clonotypes were subsequently identified by TCR sequencing. The convalescent patients' positive SARS-CoV-2 PCR tests fell between March and December 2020, which was before the Alpha, Beta and Delta variants emerged in the United States. About 2 million PBMCs per well were cultured in IMDM with roughly 5% human AB serum and approximately 9.8 IU/ml IL-2, plus 10 ug/ml peptide pools. Half of the culture medium was replaced with fresh IL-2-containing medium on days 3 and 7. After ten to eleven days of culture, CD4+ T cells were isolated by negative selection using the EasySep CD4+ T cell isolation kit. Ficoll-Paque Plus gradient centrifugation was used to isolate PBMCs from whole blood, and the isolated PBMCs were then either used fresh or cryopreserved at -140C. Culture conditions were generally each tested in triplicate wells.

Libraries were built with PCR. At the Johns Hopkins FTIC core, DNA from the cultured CD4+ T cells underwent TCR sequencing with the Oncomine TCR Beta short-read assay. The QIAamp micro DNA kit was used to extract genomic DNA from the cultured CD4+ T cells. Oncomine TCR Beta libraries made from cultured CD4+ T cells were pooled using unique dual indexes and sequenced on an Illumina iSeq 100. For the original study's pipeline: Non-productive sequences were filtered out, and CDR3s that did not start with C, did not end with F or W, or were shorter than 7 amino acids were discarded. The MANAFEST web application was used to identify antigen-specific clonotypes by comparing peptide-stimulated wells against reference wells and other culture wells. To be called positive, a clone needed an FDR below 0.05, an odds ratio above 5, and a productive frequency above 0.1% in at least two of three replicate wells. A clonotype counted as cross-reactive if it showed significant expansion both in the SARS-CoV-2 spike wells and in at least one common cold coronavirus spike condition. Using R version 3.6.1, CDR3 homology was evaluated through Levenshtein distances (stringdist) along with unrooted phylogenetic trees (ape). TCRdb trimmed the raw reads at Q25, called clones with MiXCR and kept productive beta chains. Rows with a matching CDR3 protein are joined into one entry that keeps the most common DNA and genes. It is TCRdb's table, rather than the study itself, that gives the V and J calls and clone size. Present in this sample are around 19,000 distinct CDR3 sequences, roughly 56% of which were seen just once. About 13% of the sample comes from the top ten.

The sequenced material came from CD4+ T cells from blood, cultured in vitro. The sequence is built from TRBV27 and TRBJ1-4; a confident D gene designation cannot be given. The origin of this receptor is a human donor who had recovered from COVID-19. The sequenced DNA: TGTGCCAGCAGTTTATCGGAAAGTAATGAAAAACTGTTTTTT. Its product reads: CASSLSESNEKLFF.